A single sample gave rise to the 6 T cell receptor beta chains below, sequenced in a study of OX40 agonist ivuxolimab in advanced cancers. TCRdb's table, derived via immunoSEQ multiplex PCR, lists solely in-frame clones and lacks some. The table has 55,000 to 80,000 clones, under 90% seen once; the top ten hold just under 2.5%. The input for sequencing was CD4+ or CD8+ T cells sorted from blood, taken in a trial of the OX40 agonist ivuxolimab. These TCRs come from an adult with an advanced solid tumor such as melanoma, head and neck, liver or kidney cancer.

V gene TRBV4-3 combines with J gene TRBJ1-3, with no clear D. The CDR3 is 16 amino acids. Germline V gives CDR1 LGHNA, CDR2 YSLEER. V lost 0 bases and J lost 0, with 9 bases in between. This CDR3 reads CASSQDVGSSGNTIYF. In nucleotides, the CDR3 is TGCGCCAGCAGCCAAGATGTGGGGAGCTCTGGAAACACCATATATTTT.

This clone was recorded a few times. This sequence joins TRBV6-5 and TRBJ2-2; the D is unclear. Germline CDR1 is MNHEY and CDR2 is SVGAGI. The CDR3 spans 11 residues. Trimming removed 6 bases at V and 5 bases at J, with 4 bases between. For the CDR3, the DNA is TGTGCCAGCAGAAAAACCGGGGAGCTGTTTTTT. Residues: CASRKTGELFF.

The gene calls are TRBV7-9 and TRBJ2-7, with TRBD2 identical over 14 bases. The V and J ends lost 2 bases and 6 bases, in that order; junction bases with no gene match: 6. Germline V gene data show CDR1 as SEHNR and CDR2 as FQNEAQ (reference sequence). The CDR3 runs to 16 residues. In DNA form, the CDR3 reads TGTGCCAGCAGCTTAATCGGGGGACTAGCGGGGGCCGAGCAGTACTTC. Its protein is CASSLIGGLAGAEQYF.

V is TRBV16 and J is TRBJ2-7; D might be TRBD1 (5 bases). Trimming took 1 base from V and 5 from J, leaving 12 bases between them. Germline V gives CDR1 KGHSY, CDR2 FQNENV. CDR3 length: 14 residues. CDR3 DNA: TGTGCCAGCAGCCAATGGGCCAGGGAAGACGAGCAGTACTTC. It translates to CASSQWAREDEQYF.

The genes are TRBV4-1 and TRBJ2-7, with 14 positions matching TRBD2. Germline V gene sequence: CDR1 MGHRA, CDR2 YSYEKL. This CDR3 spans 16 amino acids. After removal of 3 bases from V and 1 base from J, the junction contained 2 bases not matched to a gene. Here the CDR3 reads CASSQGLAGVSYEQYF. The CDR3 nucleotides are TGCGCCAGCAGCCAGGGACTAGCGGGGGTTTCCTACGAGCAGTACTTC.

The chain couples TRBV5-1 to TRBJ2-5; possibly TRBD2 for D (6 bases). The germline CDR1 and CDR2 sequences are SGHRS and YFSETQ. Trimming removed 0 bases from V and 5 bases from J, with 14 bases in between. This CDR3 has 15 residues. CDR3 bases: TGCGCCAGCAGCTTGGAAGCTAGCGTGGGGGAGACCCAGTACTTC. As protein: CASSLEASVGETQYF.